This T cell receptor (beta chain) was retrieved from a study of blood T cells in healthy people across ages. V was trimmed by 3 bases and J by 4 bases, leaving 10 bases between them. This CDR3 comprises 13 residues. Germline V gene lookup returns CDR1 DFQATT and CDR2 SNEGSKA (reference sequence). The authors ran a second PCR of about 6 to 11 cycles using a sample-barcoded 5' primer and a J-beta primer mix. TCRdb processed the 5' RACE reads anew with MiXCR; each CDR3 protein has one entry. The sample gives about 930,000 distinct CDR3 sequences, just under 30% of which show up once; 10% is in the top ten. The sample also formed part of further work on T cells of mothers and their children. That investigation notes: In this cohort, donors were three healthy Caucasian mothers plus their six children. Pairs that are related and pairs that are unrelated have TCR recombination output shaped similarly by thymic selection.

Sequenced sample: blood. The chain couples TRBV20-1 to TRBJ1-5; D call uncertain. The TCR originated in a woman in her thirties or forties in good health. As DNA, the CDR3 is TGCAGTGCTAGTCGTTCTGAAAATCAGCCCCAGCATTTT. Its protein is CSASRSENQPQHF.